This paragraph reports one T cell receptor beta chain. The target antigen is unknown. These data originate in a study of glioma-infiltrating T cells after dendritic cell vaccination. Turning to the study itself: Monocyte-derived dendritic cells, cultured roughly 7 days with IL-4 and GM-CSF, were pulsed with autologous tumor lysate.

Time point described: after dendritic cell vaccination, including at tumor progression/relapse. All glioblastoma patients lacked an isocitrate dehydrogenase mutation. Study-wide results and limits: TCR clonality showed no direct relationship with survival.

The data were produced by immunoSEQ multiplex PCR, yet TCRdb's version contains in-frame clones alone and is incomplete. The sample shows fewer than 95,000 clones, around 84% of them seen only once. Germline V lookup: CDR1 GTSNPN, CDR2 SVGIG (reference sequence). CDR3 size: 12 residues. The V end was cut by 3 bases, the J end by 8 bases, with 10 bases between. Sample: blood, taken after dendritic cell vaccination. The V call is TRBV30, the J call TRBJ1-4, with D hard to call. This TCR came from a human donor with glioblastoma. CDR3 DNA: TGTGCCTGGAGCTGGGAGGTGGAAAAACTGTTTTTT. This codes for CAWSWEVEKLFF.